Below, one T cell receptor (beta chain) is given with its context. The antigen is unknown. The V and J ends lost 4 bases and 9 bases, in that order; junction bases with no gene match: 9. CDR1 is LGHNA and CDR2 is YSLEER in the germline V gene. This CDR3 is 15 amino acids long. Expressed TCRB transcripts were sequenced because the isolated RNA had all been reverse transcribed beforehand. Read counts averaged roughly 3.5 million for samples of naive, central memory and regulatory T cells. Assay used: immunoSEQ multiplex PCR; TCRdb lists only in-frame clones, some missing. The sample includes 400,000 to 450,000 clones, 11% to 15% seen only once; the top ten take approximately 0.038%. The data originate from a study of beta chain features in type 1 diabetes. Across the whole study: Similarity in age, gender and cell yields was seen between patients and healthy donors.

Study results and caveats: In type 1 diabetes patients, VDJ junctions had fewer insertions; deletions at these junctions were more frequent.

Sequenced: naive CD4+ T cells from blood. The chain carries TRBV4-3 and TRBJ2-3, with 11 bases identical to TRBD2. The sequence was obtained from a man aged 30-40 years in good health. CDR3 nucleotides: TGCGCCAGCAGCCTATCAAAACTAGCGGGGGACACGCAGTATTTT. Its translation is CASSLSKLAGDTQYF.